This T cell receptor beta chain was sequenced in a study of T cells expressing NK-cell markers. About the study: Obtained from sorted CD3+CD56+NKG2C+, CD3+CD56+NKG2C- and CD3+CD56-NKG2C+ T cells were the TCR beta repertoires. Seven of the eight sequenced donors were HCMV-seropositive; one was seronegative. The study, taken as a whole, reports: Dominant NKG2C+ clonotypes accounted for about 1.0-8% of CD8+ T cells in more than five donors. The study left the HCMV specificity of expanded NKG2C+ T cell clones unresolved.

In the case of this clonotype: Its antigen is undetermined.

The CDR3 contains 14 residues. TCRdb reanalyzed the 5' RACE reads, giving one entry per CDR3 protein sequence and no DNA. The sample table sets out a few hundred thousand distinct CDR3 sequences. This rearrangement joins TRBV12-3 or TRBV12-4 to TRBJ2-1; the TCRdb D gene call, TRBD2, has no DNA to confirm it. Sequencing used blood T cells: a sorted CD56 or NKG2C T cell subset, CD4+ or CD8+ T cells, or bulk PBMC T cells (not recorded which). This receptor was obtained from a man younger than 35 in good health. CDR3 amino acids: CASSFRAGPNEQFF.